The 14 T cell receptor beta chains below were found in one sample sequenced in a study of blood T cell repertoires in COVID-19. Profiling relied on immunoSEQ multiplex PCR, and the TCRdb table lists in-frame clones only, not all of them. The table shows about 270,000 clones, with approximately 88% occurring only once. The sequenced material came from PBMCs or T cells enriched from blood (not recorded which). These receptors were obtained from a woman in her thirties or forties with acute COVID-19.

The rearrangement uses TRBV29-1 and TRBJ1-5, with D unclear. The length of the CDR3 is 15 residues. Looked up from germline, CDR1 is SQVTM and CDR2 is ANQGSEA. V was pared by 4 bases and J by 2 bases, with 15 bases between. CDR3 sequence: CSVVGNDPGNQPQHF. The CDR3 bases are TGCAGCGTTGTTGGCAACGATCCTGGCAATCAGCCCCAGCATTTT.

This chain uses TRBV18 with TRBJ1-2; 8 bases match TRBD1. CDR1 is KGHSH, CDR2 LQKENI, per germline. The CDR3 is made up of 17 amino acids. J was trimmed by 0 bases and V by 0 bases; bases with no gene match: 6. The DNA for the CDR3 is TGTGCCAGCTCACCACCGGGGCAGGGGGCCACTAACTATGGCTACACCTTC. It specifies CASSPPGQGATNYGYTF.

The chain carries TRBV24-1 and TRBJ2-3, with 7 bases that match TRBD2. Trimming at V came to 3 bases and at J to 6 bases, leaving 8 bases not matched to a gene. Germline CDR1 and CDR2: KGHDR and SFDVKD. This CDR3 comprises 15 residues. The DNA of the CDR3 is TGTGCCACCAGTGATAGTGCGGGAGCGGCGGATACGCAGTATTTT. Its translation: CATSDSAGAADTQYF.

The genes are TRBV6-5 and TRBJ2-7; 14 bases match TRBD2. Germline V lookup: CDR1 MNHEY, CDR2 SVGAGI. CDR3 length equals 15 residues. The trim removed 8 bases at V and 7 bases at J, leaving 10 bases unmatched. The CDR3 reads CASETGLAGVGEQYV. The CDR3 bases are TGTGCCAGCGAGACGGGACTAGCGGGAGTGGGTGAGCAGTACGTC.

The chain links TRBV24-1 to TRBJ2-1, with TRBD1 as a possible D gene (5 bases). CDR1 and CDR2 (germline): KGHDR, SFDVKD. Trimming shortened V by 1 base and J by 9 bases, and 9 bases separated the two germline ends. The CDR3 has 13 amino acids. This chain's CDR3 is CATSDFPGSEQFF. CDR3 bases: TGTGCCACCAGTGATTTCCCAGGGTCTGAGCAGTTCTTC.

This rearrangement joins TRBV4-1 to TRBJ1-2; 7 bases are a match to TRBD1. This CDR3 is 14 amino acids long. V gave up 6 bases and J gave up 0 bases; unmatched junction bases: 4. The germline gives CDR1 MGHRA, CDR2 YSYEKL. The CDR3 DNA is TGCGCCAGCAGTCGACAGGGTTCTAACTATGGCTACACCTTC. Its translation: CASSRQGSNYGYTF.

The chain links TRBV30 to TRBJ1-1; 9 bases agree with TRBD1. Per the germline V gene, CDR1 is GTSNPN and CDR2 is SVGIG (reference sequence). V gave up 3 bases and J gave up 4 bases; unmatched junction bases: 12. The length of the CDR3 is 16 residues. CDR3 sequence reads: CAWSTGTGRIGTEAFF. CDR3 in DNA: TGTGCCTGGAGCACCGGGACAGGGCGCATCGGCACTGAAGCTTTCTTT.

The chain recombines TRBV3-1 (or the pseudogene TRBV3-2) with TRBJ2-1, with D possibly being TRBD2 (5 bases). Germline values: CDR1 LGHDT, CDR2 YNNKEL (reference sequence). V lost 1 base to trimming and J lost 6 bases, with 13 bases between them. This CDR3 is built from 15 residues. For the CDR3, the DNA is TGTGCCAGCAGCCAAGTTTCGAGGGCCCCCAATGAGCAGTTCTTC. Its protein product is CASSQVSRAPNEQFF.

V and J are TRBV2 and TRBJ1-6, with D possibly being TRBD1 (6 bases). V shed 4 bases and J shed 5 bases, with 9 bases lying between them. Germline V gene lookup returns CDR1 SNHLY and CDR2 FYNNEI. The CDR3 consists of 14 residues. CDR3 sequence (DNA): TGTGCCAGCAGTGTGGCAGGGGATAATTCACCCCTCCACTTT. This gives the protein CASSVAGDNSPLHF.

Notes on this clone: This CDR3 is also generated by other DNA sequences in the sample. The genes are TRBV5-1 and TRBJ2-7; D possibly corresponds to TRBD2 (5 bases). V lost 2 bases to trimming and J lost 4 bases, with 7 bases between them. The CDR3 totals 12 residues. CDR1 SGHRS and CDR2 YFSETQ come from the germline V gene. This CDR3 reads CASSFPGYEQYF. The DNA for the CDR3 is TGCGCCAGCAGCTTCCCGGGGTACGAGCAGTACTTC.

The rearrangement joins TRBV2 to TRBJ1-1; 9 positions agree with TRBD1. Unmatched junction bases numbered 4, after V lost 7 bases and J lost 4 bases. CDR1 and CDR2 from the germline V gene are SNHLY and FYNNEI. The CDR3 is 13 amino acids. The CDR3, as DNA: TGTGCCAGCACCGACAGGGGGGTCACTGAAGCTTTCTTT. It codes for CASTDRGVTEAFF.

The V gene is TRBV28, the J gene TRBJ2-7; D uncertain. CDR3 length: 12 amino acids. The germline CDR1 and CDR2 sequences are MDHEN and SYDVKM. The V gene lost 5 bases and the J gene lost 3 bases, with 8 bases spanning the gap. CDR3 in amino acids: CASSTVYYEQYV. The CDR3, as DNA: TGTGCCAGCAGTACAGTCTACTACGAGCAGTACGTC.

In its sample, this clone was seen once. V usage is TRBV18 and J usage is TRBJ1-4; TRBD1 aligns across 9 bases. The V and J ends lost 3 bases and 6 bases, in that order; junction bases with no gene match: 5. The germline gives CDR1 KGHSH, CDR2 LQKENI. The CDR3 length is 15 residues. The CDR3 region has the DNA TGTGCCAGCTCACCGCGACAGGGGGTTTATGAAAAACTGTTTTTT. Amino acids: CASSPRQGVYEKLFF. Full variable domain (outside the CDR3, taken from reference TRBV18 and TRBJ1-4): NAGVMQNPRHLVRRRGQEARLRCSPMKGHSHVYWYRQLPEEGLKFMVYLQKENIIDESGMPKERFSAEFPKEGPSILRIQQVVRGDSAAYFCASSPRQGVYEKLFFGSGTQLSVL.

The chain recombines TRBV2 with TRBJ2-1; 9 nucleotides match TRBD1. Per the germline V gene, CDR1 is SNHLY and CDR2 is FYNNEI. J gave up 9 bases and V 4 bases, and 31 bases lay outside the gene matches. The CDR3 spans 22 residues. The CDR3, as DNA: TGTGCCAGCAGTGGGTGGTCGGGACAGGGAACCGAATGGGATCACCTACAATTTGAGCAGTTCTTC. Its protein product is CASSGWSGQGTEWDHLQFEQFF.